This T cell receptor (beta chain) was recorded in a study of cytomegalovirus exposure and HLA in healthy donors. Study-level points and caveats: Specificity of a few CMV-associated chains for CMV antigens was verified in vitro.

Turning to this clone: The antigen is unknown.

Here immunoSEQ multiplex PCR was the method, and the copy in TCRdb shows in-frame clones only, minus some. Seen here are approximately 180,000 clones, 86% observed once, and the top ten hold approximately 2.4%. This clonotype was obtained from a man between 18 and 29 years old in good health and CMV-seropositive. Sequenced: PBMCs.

CDR3 DNA: TGCAGCGTTGGACAGGGAGGAGGACAGCCCCAGCATTTT. Protein product: CSVGQGGGQPQHF. The genes are TRBV29-1 and TRBJ1-5, with 7 positions matching TRBD1. Germline trimming cut 4 bases from V and 7 bases from J; bases unmatched to any gene: 7. The CDR3 totals 13 residues. CDR1 and CDR2 (germline): SQVTM, ANQGSEA. Filled out from reference TRBV29-1 and TRBJ1-5, the complete variable domain reads SAVISQKPSRDICQRGTSLTIQCQVDSQVTMMFWYRQQPGQSLTLIATANQGSEATYESGFVIDKFPISRPNLTFSTLTVSNMSPEDSSIYLCSVGQGGGQPQHFGDGTRLSIL.